Described below is a single T cell receptor beta chain sequence and its context. The antigen is undetermined. The PCR had 60 Vbeta and 13 Jbeta primers. Here immunoSEQ multiplex PCR was the method, and the copy in TCRdb shows in-frame clones only, minus some. The repertoire includes over 150,000 clones, under 80% of them detected once, and less than 15% sits in the top ten. Germline V gene lookup returns CDR1 DFQATT and CDR2 SNEGSKA (reference sequence). The CDR3 totals 11 residues. Trimming took 5 bases from V and 4 from J, leaving 8 bases between them. This specimen comes from a study of cytomegalovirus exposure and HLA in healthy donors. The study, taken as a whole, reports: TCR beta V- and J-gene trimming was later associated with a missense DCLRE1C variant.

This receptor was obtained from a woman between 45 and 65 years old in good health and CMV-seropositive. Sequenced material: PBMCs. The rearrangement links TRBV20-1 to TRBJ2-5; possibly TRBD2 for D (5 bases). The chain's CDR3 is CSAELGETQYF. CDR3 DNA: TGCAGTGCTGAACTAGGAGAGACCCAGTACTTC.